Following are 26 T cell receptor delta chains from one sample sequenced in a study of gammadelta T cells in human blood. TCRdb redid clone calling on the RT-PCR reads using CATT. The data contain 620 or so delta-chain clones, approximately 11% of them singletons. Sequencing input: Vgamma9Vdelta2 gamma-delta T cells from adult blood. These receptors originate from a human donor.

By its share, this clone is medium-sized (0.01 to 0.1%). This chain joins TRDV2 and TRDJ3; 9 bases are a match to TRDD3. There are 21 residues in the CDR3. V was clipped by 0 bases and J by 0 bases; unmatched bases: 11. CDR1 GEAIGNYY and CDR2 EKD come from the germline V gene. The CDR3 is CACDTGSLGDPYSWDTRQMFF. In DNA form, the CDR3 reads TGTGCCTGTGACACCGGAAGCCTGGGGGATCCCTACTCCTGGGACACCCGACAGATGTTTTTC.

By frequency in the sample, this clone is medium-sized. The chain uses TRDV2 and TRDJ3; 8 bases map to TRDD3. V shed 0 bases and J 2 bases; nucleotides not matched to a gene: 8. CDR1 is GEAIGNYY and CDR2 is EKD in the germline V gene. This CDR3 contains 19 residues. This chain's CDR3 is CACDTVGDAPTWDTRQMFF. CDR3 DNA: TGTGCCTGTGACACCGTGGGGGATGCCCCCACCTGGGACACCCGACAGATGTTTTTC.

This clone rates as medium-sized. The chain couples TRDV2 to TRDJ1; 10 nucleotides match TRDD3. The germline CDR1 and CDR2 sequences are GEAIGNYY and EKD. Germline trimming cut 3 bases from V and 2 bases from J; bases unmatched to any gene: 5. This CDR3 spans 15 amino acids. CDR3 protein: CACDFLGDRTDKLIF. In nucleotides, the CDR3 is TGTGCCTGTGACTTCCTGGGGGATAGGACCGATAAACTCATCTTT.

The chain joins TRAV38-2/DV8 to TRDJ1, with TRDD3 matching over 7 bases. The length of the CDR3 is 13 residues. CDR1 and CDR2 (germline): TSESDYY, QEAYKQQN. The junction had 5 bases not matched to a gene; V was cut back by 7 bases and J by 2 bases. In DNA, the CDR3 is TGTGCTTATCGGGGGGATGAAACCGATAAACTCATCTTT. It codes for CAYRGDETDKLIF.

The chain recombines TRDV2 with TRDJ1; 9 bases align to TRDD3. The CDR3 covers 18 residues. Germline V gene lookup returns CDR1 GEAIGNYY and CDR2 EKD. Trimming removed 3 bases from V and 0 bases from J; junction bases left unmatched: 13. The CDR3 nucleotides read TGTGCCTGTGACCCCGTCGGGGCTGGGGGATTTTACACCGATAAACTCATCTTT. This encodes CACDPVGAGGFYTDKLIF.

This clone was recorded a few times. Since a much larger clone is just one base distant, this may be a read error. The rearrangement joins TRDV2 to TRDJ3; 12 bases match TRDD3. The CDR3 totals 20 residues. CDR1 is GEAIGNYY, CDR2 EKD, per germline. CDR3 nucleotides: TGTGCCTGTGACACCGCTACTGGGGGATACTATTCCTGGGACACCCCACAGATGTTTTTC. Protein: CACDTATGGYYSWDTPQMFF.

By share of the sample, this clone is medium-sized (0.01 to 0.1%). This rearrangement joins TRDV2 to TRDJ1; 12 bases map to TRDD3. Per the germline V gene, CDR1 is GEAIGNYY and CDR2 is EKD. J was trimmed by 4 bases and V by 0 bases; bases with no gene match: 5. There are 16 residues in the CDR3. CDR3 protein: CACDTLLGDTDDKLIF. CDR3 nucleotide sequence: TGTGCCTGTGACACCCTACTGGGGGATACCGACGATAAACTCATCTTT.

This clone has more than one count but fewer than ten. The chain carries TRDV2 and TRDJ3, with TRDD3 identical over 13 bases. Per the germline V gene, CDR1 is GEAIGNYY and CDR2 is EKD. The V and J ends lost 2 bases and 4 bases, in that order; junction bases with no gene match: 7. The CDR3 runs 19 residues. CDR3 protein: CACDNVLGDTRWDTRQMFF. Written as DNA, the CDR3 is TGTGCCTGTGACAACGTACTGGGGGATACGCGGTGGGACACCCGACAGATGTTTTTC.

This clone is classed as medium-sized (0.01 to 0.1%). V usage is TRDV2 and J usage is TRDJ1, with 12 bases lining up with TRDD3. This CDR3 contains 15 residues. V lost 2 bases to trimming and J lost 10 bases; unmatched junction nucleotides: 10. Germline-derived CDR1 and CDR2 are GEAIGNYY and EKD. CDR3 coding DNA: TGTGCCTGTGACAACCTGGGGGATACGCTAAGGATACTCATCTTT. Translated: CACDNLGDTLRILIF.

In its sample, this clone is medium-sized (0.01 to 0.1%). The V gene is TRDV2, the J gene TRDJ1; tentative D call: TRDD3 (5 bases). The CDR3 totals 14 residues. V was trimmed by 0 bases and J by 0 bases, leaving 7 bases between them. Per germline, CDR1 GEAIGNYY and CDR2 EKD. The CDR3 nucleotides read TGTGCCTGTGACACCGTACTGGACACCGATAAACTCATCTTT. Translating gives CACDTVLDTDKLIF.

This clone is categorized as medium-sized. V usage is TRDV2 and J usage is TRDJ1; 8 bases are shared with TRDD3. V shed 3 bases, J shed 0 bases, and the junction held 5 bases outside the gene matches. The CDR3 length is 15 residues. CDR1 is GEAIGNYY and CDR2 is EKD in the germline V gene. DNA for the CDR3: TGTGCCTGTGACCTACTGGGGGTTAACACCGATAAACTCATCTTT. This encodes CACDLLGVNTDKLIF.

Relative to its sample, this clone is medium-sized (0.01 to 0.1%). It is likely a read error: a sequence one base away is far more abundant. Other DNA sequences in this sample translate to the same CDR3. The chain couples TRDV2 to TRDJ1; 12 bases match TRDD3. The trim removed 0 bases at V and 5 bases at J, leaving 27 bases unmatched. This CDR3 comprises 23 residues. CDR1 GEAIGNYY and CDR2 EKD come from the germline V gene. The CDR3 bases are TGTGCCTGTGACACCGTTCAACCAATAAACTACATGAGACTGGGGGATACAAGAGATAAACTCATCTTT. Protein: CACDTVQPINYMRLGDTRDKLIF.

In this sample, this clone is large (0.1 to 1%). V gene TRDV2 combines with J gene TRDJ3; the match to TRDD3 covers 12 bases. This CDR3 comprises 21 residues. Looked up from germline, CDR1 is GEAIGNYY and CDR2 is EKD. The V and J ends lost 3 bases and 1 base, in that order; junction bases with no gene match: 12. The CDR3 bases are TGTGCCTGTGACGCGGTACTGGGGGATACCTCCCCTTCCTGGGACACCCGACAGATGTTTTTC. Translated, it gives CACDAVLGDTSPSWDTRQMFF.

This clone is deemed large. The rearrangement links TRDV2 to TRDJ1, with TRDD3 matching 8 bases. This CDR3 has 17 residues. From germline, CDR1 is GEAIGNYY and CDR2 EKD. V shed 1 base, J shed 1 base, and the junction held 10 bases outside the gene matches. CDR3 DNA sequence: TGTGCCTGTGACACTTTGGGGGATTCCCAATCCACCGATAAACTCATCTTT. It is translated as CACDTLGDSQSTDKLIF.

This clone was observed a few times. The V and J genes are TRDV2 and TRDJ1, with 13 bases aligning to TRDD3. Germline V gene sequence: CDR1 GEAIGNYY, CDR2 EKD. Trimming took 3 bases from V and 0 from J; bases not matched to a gene: 6. The CDR3 extends over 17 amino acids. The CDR3 region is CACDALGDTFDTDKLIF. As DNA, the CDR3 is TGTGCCTGTGACGCACTGGGGGATACGTTTGACACCGATAAACTCATCTTT.

This clone qualifies as medium-sized (0.01 to 0.1%). This chain uses TRDV2 with TRDJ1; tentatively, D is TRDD1 (6 bases). Germline V gene sequence: CDR1 GEAIGNYY, CDR2 EKD. Trimming stripped 0 bases from V and 1 base from J, with 17 bases between. The CDR3 spans 17 residues. CDR3 in amino acids: CACDTVGNTGSTDKLIF. DNA of the CDR3: TGTGCCTGTGACACCGTCGGAAATACGGGGAGCACCGATAAACTCATCTTT.

By its share, this clone is hyperexpanded. The sample has other DNA sequences that encode this CDR3 too. V usage is TRDV2 and J usage is TRDJ1; 12 bases map to TRDD3. The junction had 27 bases not matched to a gene; V was cut back by 0 bases and J by 5 bases. CDR3 length: 23 amino acids. Germline V gives CDR1 GEAIGNYY, CDR2 EKD. The CDR3 here is CACDTVQPINYMRLGDTRDKLIF. The CDR3 nucleotides read TGTGCCTGTGACACCGTTCAACCGATAAACTACATGAGACTGGGGGATACAAGAGATAAACTCATCTTT.

The table lists this clone with a few counts. The chain links TRDV2 to TRDJ1, with 12 bases that match TRDD3. This CDR3 is 22 amino acids long. Germline lookup yields CDR1 GEAIGNYY and CDR2 EKD. V was clipped by 0 bases and J by 2 bases; unmatched bases: 21. CDR3 coding DNA: TGTGCCTGTGACACCGTTACACTGGGGGATACTCCTACAACCTTCTTTACCGATAAACTCATCTTT. This gives the protein CACDTVTLGDTPTTFFTDKLIF.

The gene calls are TRDV2 and TRDJ1; 9 positions agree with TRDD3. The CDR3 length is 18 residues. From germline, CDR1 is GEAIGNYY and CDR2 EKD. Unmatched junction bases numbered 10, after V lost 0 bases and J lost 0 bases. CDR3 in amino acids: CACDTAGGSRAYTDKLIF. The CDR3 region has the DNA TGTGCCTGTGACACCGCTGGGGGATCCAGGGCGTACACCGATAAACTCATCTTT.

A few counts support this clone. TCRdb attributes to this sequence the protein of a much larger clone, which differs from the DNA translation at residue 14; a read error is likely, and the protein displayed is translated from the DNA. The chain carries TRDV2 and TRDJ1; 7 bases align to TRDD3. With the DNA end fitting TRDJ2 better, the J assignment may be wrong. CDR1 and CDR2 from the germline V gene are GEAIGNYY and EKD. The CDR3 is 15 residues long. CDR3 DNA: TGTGCCTGTGATTTACTGGGGCCAAACACCGATAAACTCTTCTTT. Translated, it gives CACDLLGPNTDKLFF.

In its sample, this clone is large. This sequence joins TRDV2 and TRDJ1; 7 bases are a match to TRDD3. Per the germline V gene, CDR1 is GEAIGNYY and CDR2 is EKD. Germline trimming cut 0 bases from V and 0 bases from J; bases unmatched to any gene: 18. The CDR3 is made up of 20 amino acids. The DNA of the CDR3 is TGTGCCTGTGACACCGTAGGGGGTCTACTGGGGATCGGGGACACCGATAAACTCATCTTT. Translating it yields CACDTVGGLLGIGDTDKLIF.

The V and J genes are TRDV2 and TRDJ1; TRDD3 agrees at 7 bases. V was clipped by 1 base and J by 0 bases; unmatched bases: 7. The germline CDR1 and CDR2 sequences are GEAIGNYY and EKD. This CDR3 is built from 16 residues. The DNA of the CDR3 is TGTGCCTGTGACACTCTGGGGATAGGGGACACCGATAAACTCATCTTT. Translation gives CACDTLGIGDTDKLIF.

Concerning this clone itself: The protein given by TCRdb reflects a much larger clone and differs at residue 21 from this DNA's translation, likely from a read error; the protein shown is the DNA's translation. This chain uses TRDV2 with TRDJ1, with 12 positions matching TRDD3. Germline values: CDR1 GEAIGNYY, CDR2 EKD. The CDR3 loop spans 23 amino acids. This CDR3 reads CACDTVQPINYMRLGDTRDKFIF. DNA for the CDR3: TGTGCCTGTGACACCGTTCAACCGATAAACTACATGAGACTGGGGGATACAAGAGATAAATTCATCTTT.

This chain links TRDV2 with TRDJ1; D might be TRDD3 (5 bases). The V gene's germline CDR1 is GEAIGNYY and CDR2 EKD. The V end lost 0 bases, the J end lost 1 base, and 17 bases lay between the germline ends. The CDR3 sequence is 17 residues long. The CDR3 nucleotides read TGTGCCTGTGACACCGTAGGTGGGGACGGGGTCACCGATAAACTCATCTTT. Amino acid sequence: CACDTVGGDGVTDKLIF.

Worth noting for this clone: TCRdb's entry gives the protein of a much larger clone, which mismatches this DNA's translation at residue 8, likely from a read error; the protein reported here is translated from the DNA. V and J are TRDV2 and TRDJ3, with TRDD3 matching over 9 bases. Losses at the gene ends were 0 bases for V and 0 bases for J; bases not matched to a gene: 17. This CDR3 is 23 amino acids long. The germline gives CDR1 GEAIGNYY, CDR2 EKD. In nucleotides, the CDR3 is TGTGCCTGTGACACCGCTCACCACCTGGGGGATTCGGTAAGCTCCTGGGACACCCGACAGATGTTTTTC. Protein: CACDTAHHLGDSVSSWDTRQMFF.

By sample fraction, this clone is medium-sized (0.01 to 0.1%). V and J are TRDV2 and TRDJ1, with D maybe TRDD3 (5 bases). The germline CDR1 and CDR2 sequences are GEAIGNYY and EKD. V lost 0 bases and J lost 3, with 13 bases in between. The CDR3 runs 15 residues. In DNA, the CDR3 is TGTGCCTGTGACACCGTTGAGGGATTGCCCGATAAACTCATCTTT. It specifies CACDTVEGLPDKLIF.